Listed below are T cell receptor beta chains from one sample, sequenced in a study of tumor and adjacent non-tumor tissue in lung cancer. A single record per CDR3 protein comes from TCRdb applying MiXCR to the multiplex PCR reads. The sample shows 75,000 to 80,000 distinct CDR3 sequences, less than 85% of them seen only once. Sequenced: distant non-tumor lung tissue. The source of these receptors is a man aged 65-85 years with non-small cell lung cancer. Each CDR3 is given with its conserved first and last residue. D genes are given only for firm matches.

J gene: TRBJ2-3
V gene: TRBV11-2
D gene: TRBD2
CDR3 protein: CASSLDRGDTDTQYF

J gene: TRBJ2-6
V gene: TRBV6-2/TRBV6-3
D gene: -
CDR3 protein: CACRTGANVLTF

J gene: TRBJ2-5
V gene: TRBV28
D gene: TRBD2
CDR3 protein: CASSLLGLQNSGRGEETQYF

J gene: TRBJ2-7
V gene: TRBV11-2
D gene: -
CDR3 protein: CVRSLVARTYEQYF

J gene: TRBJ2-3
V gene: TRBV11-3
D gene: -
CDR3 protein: CVSSFGGKTDKQYF

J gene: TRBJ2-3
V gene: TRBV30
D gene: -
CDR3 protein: CACSDRGSSTDTQYF

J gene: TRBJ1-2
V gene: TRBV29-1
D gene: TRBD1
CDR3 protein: CSVVPGQGTRVYGYAF

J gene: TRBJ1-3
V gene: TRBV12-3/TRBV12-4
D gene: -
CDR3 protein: CATIRPGKGIGSGNTIYF

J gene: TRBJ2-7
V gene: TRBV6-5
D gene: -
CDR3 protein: CAGSYSTETAYEQYF

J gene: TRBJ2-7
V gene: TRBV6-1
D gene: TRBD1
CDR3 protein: CASSPTGGKYEQYF

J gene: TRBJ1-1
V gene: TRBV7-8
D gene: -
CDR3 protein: CASSLAPGKAEAFF

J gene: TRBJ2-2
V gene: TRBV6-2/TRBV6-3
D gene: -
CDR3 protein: CASSPGIGKTGELFF

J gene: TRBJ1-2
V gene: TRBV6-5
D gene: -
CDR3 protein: CATLMTSTNFGYTF

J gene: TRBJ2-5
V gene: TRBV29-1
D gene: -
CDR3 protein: CNVADRSQETQYF

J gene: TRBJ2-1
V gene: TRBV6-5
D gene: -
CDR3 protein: CASNTGNEWFF

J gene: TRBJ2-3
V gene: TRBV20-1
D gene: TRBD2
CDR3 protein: CSAVSGRETDTQYF

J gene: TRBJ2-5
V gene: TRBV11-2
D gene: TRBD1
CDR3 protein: CASTPGTDGQENQYF

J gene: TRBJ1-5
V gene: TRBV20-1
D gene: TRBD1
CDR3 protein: CSSDPDREENQSQHF

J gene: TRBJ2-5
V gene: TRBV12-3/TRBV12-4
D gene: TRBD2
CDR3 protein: CVSRGLAGVVETQYF

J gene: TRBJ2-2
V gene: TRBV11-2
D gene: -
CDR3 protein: CASNLVGTDVTGELFF

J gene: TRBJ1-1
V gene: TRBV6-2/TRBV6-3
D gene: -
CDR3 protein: CASRPFLGQRRGAFF

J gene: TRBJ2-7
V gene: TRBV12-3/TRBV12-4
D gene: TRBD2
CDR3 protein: CASSSRPGLAGTYEQYF

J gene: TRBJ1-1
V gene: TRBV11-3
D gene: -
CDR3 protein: CVSSPPANTEGFF

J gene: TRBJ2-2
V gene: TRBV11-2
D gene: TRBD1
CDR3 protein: CASSLVATGVAGELLF

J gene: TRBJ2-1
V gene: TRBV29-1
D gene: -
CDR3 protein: CNVEGVTHRDYNEQFF

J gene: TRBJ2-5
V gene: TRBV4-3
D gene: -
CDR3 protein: CASSQELWGYGQETQYF

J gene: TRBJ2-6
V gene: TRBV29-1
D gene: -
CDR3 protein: CSVDFLNSGANVLTF

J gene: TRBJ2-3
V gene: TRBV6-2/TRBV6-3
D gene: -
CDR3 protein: CASSYSGVDTQYF

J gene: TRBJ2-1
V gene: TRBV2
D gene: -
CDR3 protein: CVSSGDYVSNEQFF

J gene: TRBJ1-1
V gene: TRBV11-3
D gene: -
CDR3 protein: CASSFQDRTLITEASF

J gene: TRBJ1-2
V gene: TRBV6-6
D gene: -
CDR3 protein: CANIPRQVSRRYTF

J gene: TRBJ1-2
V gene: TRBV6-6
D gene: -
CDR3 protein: CASSYSILEGFNHGYTF

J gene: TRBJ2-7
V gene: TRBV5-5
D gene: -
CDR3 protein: CANQSAVGTEQYF

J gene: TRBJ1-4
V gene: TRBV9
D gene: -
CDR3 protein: CASSASVSFDEKLFF

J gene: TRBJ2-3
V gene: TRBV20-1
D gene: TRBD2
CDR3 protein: CSALASGGSGTQYF

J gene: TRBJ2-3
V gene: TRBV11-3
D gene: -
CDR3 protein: CASILDPTDTQYF

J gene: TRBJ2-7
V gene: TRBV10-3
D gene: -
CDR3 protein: CVIRNLLYEQYF

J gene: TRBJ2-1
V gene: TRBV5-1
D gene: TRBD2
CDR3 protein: CASSLLAGGVRNEQFF

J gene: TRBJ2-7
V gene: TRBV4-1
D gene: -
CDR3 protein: CASIRTLSGEGDEQYF

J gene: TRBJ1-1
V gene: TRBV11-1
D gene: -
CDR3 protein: CASSADGHTEAFF

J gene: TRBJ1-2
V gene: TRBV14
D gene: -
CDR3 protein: CASSQGICNYGYTF

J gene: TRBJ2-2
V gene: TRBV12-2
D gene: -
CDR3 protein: CESRFASVEDSGELCF

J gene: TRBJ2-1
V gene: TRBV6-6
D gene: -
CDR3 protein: CATSYAQSINEQFF

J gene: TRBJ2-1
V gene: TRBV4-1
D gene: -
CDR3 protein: CASSRSLGGSYNEQFF

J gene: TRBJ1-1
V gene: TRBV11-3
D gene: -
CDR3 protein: CVSSFRERTLNNEDFF

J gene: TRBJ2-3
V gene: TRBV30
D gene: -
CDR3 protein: CAWSDRVSSTNTQYF

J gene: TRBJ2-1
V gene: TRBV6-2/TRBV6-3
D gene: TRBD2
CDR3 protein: CASGDESGSLYNEQFF

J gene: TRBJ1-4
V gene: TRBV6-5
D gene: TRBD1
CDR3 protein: CASSVQTGGGDKLFF

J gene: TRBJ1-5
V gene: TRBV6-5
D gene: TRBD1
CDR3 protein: CASSPRDRLNQPQHF

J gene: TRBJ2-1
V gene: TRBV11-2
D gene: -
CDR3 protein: CASSKSLGGNEHFF

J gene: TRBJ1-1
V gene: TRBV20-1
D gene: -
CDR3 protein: CSAMAVEAEAFF

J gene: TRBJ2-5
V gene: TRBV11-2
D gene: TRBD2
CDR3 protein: CASSLVWTSRGRRETQYF